This T cell receptor (beta chain) was found in a study of cytomegalovirus exposure and HLA in healthy donors. Study outcomes and limitations: The authors listed over 150 TCR beta chains as cytomegalovirus-associated.

Note on this clone: Its target is not known.

V was cut by 5 bases and J by 0 bases, with 11 bases left in between. Per the germline V gene, CDR1 is SGHNT and CDR2 is YYREEE (reference sequence). The CDR3 extends over 15 amino acids. Generated by immunoSEQ multiplex PCR, the TCRdb table keeps only in-frame clones and is missing some. The sample contains about 170,000 clones, 90% to 97% of which appear only once. The sequenced sample was PBMCs. The receptor's source is a woman aged 18 to 35 in good health and CMV-seronegative. This sequence joins TRBV5-4 and TRBJ2-2; tentatively, D is TRBD1 (6 bases). CDR3 nucleotides: TGTGCCAGCAGTTGGGACAAAACGAACACCGGGGAGCTGTTTTTT. It yields the protein CASSWDKTNTGELFF.